In this sample, the clone carrying this TCR beta chain turned up once. Its target is not known. Multiplex PCR with BIOMED2 TRB-A/B primer pools amplified TRB rearrangements. Using its own MiXCR run on the multiplex PCR reads, TCRdb lists one record per CDR3 protein. The sample has about 9,400 distinct CDR3 sequences, around 29% seen once. This entry is derived from a study of T and B cells in COVID-19 patients. Turning to the study itself: Comorbidities linked to unfavorable COVID-19 outcome were present in 18 of 20 active-infection patients. Study conclusions and caveats: In COVID-19 patients, T cell receptor beta variable and joining gene use was reportedly strongly skewed. Early severe-case samples and blood from mildly ill patients during symptoms were in short supply.

J lost 4 bases, V lost 4 bases, and 10 bases had no gene match. CDR1 is SGHDT, CDR2 YYEEEE, per germline. The CDR3 is 16 residues long. Each TRB amplification used roughly 220-550 ng of genomic DNA from blood. V gene TRBV5-6 combines with J gene TRBJ1-1; TRBD1 agrees at 10 bases. The receptor was derived from a human donor who had recovered from COVID-19. The sequenced sample consisted of blood. The CDR3 is CASSPRADRGVTEAFF. The CDR3 DNA follows: TGTGCCAGCAGCCCCCGCGCGGACAGGGGGGTCACTGAAGCTTTCTTT.